Below are 21 T cell receptor beta chains sequenced from a single sample in a study of CD8 T cells in ankylosing spondylitis. TCRdb analysed the 5' RACE reads with MiXCR anew, one entry per CDR3 protein. There are 30,000 to 45,000 distinct CDR3 sequences in the sample; about an eighth occur only once, and approximately 32% lies in the top ten. Material: synovial fluid, either unsorted or a sorted T cell fraction (not recorded which). The receptors originated from a male donor with ankylosing spondylitis.

This clonotype was recorded at least ten times. The gene calls are TRBV20-1 and TRBJ2-5; D gene unclear. Germline V gene sequence: CDR1 DFQATT, CDR2 SNEGSKA (reference sequence). CDR3 length: 13 residues. The V and J ends lost 0 bases and 2 bases respectively, with 7 bases between them. As DNA, the CDR3 is TGCAGTGCTAGAGATCTGCGGCAAGAGACCCAGTACTTC. This translates into CSARDLRQETQYF.

The V and J genes are TRBV30 and TRBJ1-2; no reliable D call. V lost 3 bases and J 7 bases, leaving 18 bases between the germline ends. CDR1 and CDR2 (germline): GTSNPN, SVGIG (reference sequence). There are 14 residues in the CDR3. The CDR3 DNA is TGTGCCTGGAGACTACCCGTTGTGACCTCTGGCTACACCTTC. This codes for CAWRLPVVTSGYTF.

This clonotype was seen repeatedly, ten times or more. J is TRBJ2-2 and V is TRBV7-9, with TRBD2 as a possible D gene (6 bases). CDR3 length: 15 amino acids. V was cut by 5 bases and J by 4 bases, with 14 bases left in between. Germline V gives CDR1 SEHNR, CDR2 FQNEAQ (reference sequence). The DNA of the CDR3 is TGTGCCAGCAGCCGCCGCCTCGGGGGCACCGGGGAGCTGTTTTTT. This sequence encodes CASSRRLGGTGELFF.

This clonotype has a count of ten or more. V gene TRBV9 combines with J gene TRBJ2-1; D gene unclear. From germline, CDR1 is SGDLS and CDR2 YYNGEE. The CDR3 spans 13 residues. Trimming left V 0 bases short and J 5 bases short, with 6 bases between. The CDR3 loop is CASSVEGHNEQFF. The CDR3 DNA reads as TGTGCCAGCAGCGTAGAAGGTCACAATGAGCAGTTCTTC. The variable domain in full, completed from reference TRBV9 and TRBJ2-1, reads DSGVTQTPKHLITATGQRVTLRCSPRSGDLSVYWYQQSLDQGLQFLIQYYNGEERAKGNILERFSAQQFPDLHSELNLSSLELGDSALYFCASSVEGHNEQFFGPGTRLTVL.

The CDR3 nucleotides are TGTGCTAGTGGTTCCGTCCCTGGGGGACCAAGGACTAGCGGGAACTTCTTGGGGCTGTTTTTT. It specifies CASGSVPGGPRTSGNFLGLFF. The V and J genes are TRBV12-5 and TRBJ2-2; 12 bases are a match to TRBD2. This CDR3 comprises 21 residues. V lost 4 bases and J lost 13; bases outside the gene matches: 28. The germline CDR1 and CDR2 sequences are LGHNT and FRNRAP.

This clonotype has ten or more counts. As DNA, the CDR3 is TGCGCCAGCAGCCAAGAGATACACTACTACGAGCAGTACTTC. Its translation is CASSQEIHYYEQYF. This chain joins TRBV4-3 and TRBJ2-7, with D unclear. The CDR3 has 14 residues. The germline CDR1 and CDR2 sequences are LGHNA and YSLEER. The V and J ends lost 0 bases and 3 bases respectively, with 9 bases between them.

The genes are TRBV20-1 and TRBJ2-7; D assignment may be TRBD1 or TRBD2 (5 bases each). This CDR3 has 13 amino acids. V was pared by 2 bases and J by 4 bases, with 12 bases between. Germline CDR1 DFQATT, CDR2 SNEGSKA (reference sequence). The CDR3 coding sequence is TGCAGTGCTAGATTCGGGGCGCGATACGAGCAGTACTTC. Protein: CSARFGARYEQYF.

This chain uses TRBV20-1 with TRBJ2-7; no definite D call. Germline CDR1 reads DFQATT; CDR2 reads SNEGSKA (reference sequence). This CDR3 has 13 residues. Trimming removed 0 bases at V and 2 bases at J, with 8 bases between. The CDR3 coding sequence is TGCAGTGCTAGAGACCATAGGGCCTACGAGCAGTACTTC. Translating it yields CSARDHRAYEQYF.

The J gene is TRBJ2-4, the V gene TRBV29-1; D remains unclear. Germline CDR1 SQVTM, CDR2 ANQGSEA. The CDR3 contains 13 residues. Trimming pared 3 bases from V and 3 bases from J, leaving 9 bases between. The CDR3 loop is CSVEVAGKNIQYF. For the CDR3, the DNA is TGCAGCGTTGAGGTAGCAGGCAAAAACATTCAGTACTTC.

The chain couples TRBV15 to TRBJ2-5, with D hard to call. The CDR3 has 13 residues. V dropped 3 bases and J dropped 5 bases, with 10 bases sitting between them. The germline V gene has CDR1 LNHNV and CDR2 YYDKDF (reference sequence). Here the CDR3 DNA reads TGTGCCACCAGCAGGGGCTGGTGGGAGACCCAGTACTTC. This encodes CATSRGWWETQYF. The complete variable domain, with remaining parts taken from reference TRBV15 and TRBJ2-5, reads DAMVIQNPRYQVTQFGKPVTLSCSQTLNHNVMYWYQQKSSQAPKLLFHYYDKDFNNEADTPDNFQSRRPNTSFCFLDIRSPGLGDTAMYLCATSRGWWETQYFGPGTRLLVL.

This clonotype was observed at least ten times. The V and J genes are TRBV7-2 and TRBJ1-2, with D possibly being TRBD1 (6 bases). Germline CDR1 and CDR2: SGHTA and FQGNSA. The CDR3 has 14 amino acids. Trimming removed 4 bases from V and 3 bases from J, with 12 bases in between. Here the CDR3 reads CASSSSGAHYGYTF. Here the CDR3 DNA reads TGTGCCAGCAGCTCTTCGGGGGCTCACTATGGCTACACCTTC.

This clonotype has ten or more counts. The chain links TRBV6-2 or TRBV6-3 to TRBJ2-7; 9 nucleotides agree with TRBD2. J lost 5 bases, V lost 5 bases, and 7 bases had no gene match. Per the germline V gene, CDR1 is MNHEY and CDR2 is SVGEGT. The CDR3 consists of 14 residues. CDR3 amino acids: CASSPGLAFHEQYF. The CDR3 DNA reads TGTGCCAGCAGTCCGGGACTAGCTTTCCACGAGCAGTACTTC.

This clonotype was observed a handful of times. This CDR3 is CASQTSGGTNEQFF. DNA for the CDR3: TGTGCCAGCCAGACTAGCGGGGGTACCAATGAGCAGTTCTTC. The rearrangement joins TRBV28 to TRBJ2-1; the match to TRBD2 covers 12 bases. The J segment lost 6 bases and the V segment lost 8 bases, leaving 5 bases of the junction unmatched. The CDR3 has 14 residues. Per the germline V gene, CDR1 is MDHEN and CDR2 is SYDVKM. The whole variable domain, filled in from reference TRBV28 and TRBJ2-1, reads DVKVTQSSRYLVKRTGEKVFLECVQDMDHENMFWYRQDPGLGLRLIYFSYDVKMKEKGDIPEGYSVSREKKERFSLILESASTNQTSMYLCASQTSGGTNEQFFGPGTRLTVL.

The V and J genes are TRBV7-9 and TRBJ1-1, with D unresolved. This CDR3 is built from 14 residues. The germline V gene has CDR1 SEHNR and CDR2 FQNEAQ (reference sequence). V was clipped by 1 base and J by 3 bases, with 9 bases between them. The CDR3 is CASSLVLGDTEAFF. Written as DNA, the CDR3 is TGTGCCAGCAGCTTAGTTCTGGGTGACACTGAAGCTTTCTTT.

V usage is TRBV6-1 and J usage is TRBJ1-5; 7 bases match TRBD1. Germline V lookup: CDR1 MNHNS, CDR2 SASEGT. The CDR3 is 14 amino acids. Trimming took 6 bases from V and 3 from J; bases not matched to a gene: 5. The CDR3 reads CASSQGQFNQPQHF. CDR3 DNA: TGTGCCAGCAGCCAGGGACAGTTCAATCAGCCCCAGCATTTT.

This clonotype showed up many times. The rearrangement uses TRBV5-1 and TRBJ2-5; 7 nucleotides match TRBD2. CDR1 is SGHRS, CDR2 YFSETQ, per germline. The trim removed 2 bases at V and 5 bases at J, leaving 3 bases unmatched. The CDR3 spans 13 residues. CDR3 residues: CASSLAGLETQYF. Here the CDR3 DNA reads TGCGCCAGCAGCTTAGCGGGGCTGGAGACCCAGTACTTC.

This clonotype was detected many times. This chain connects TRBV4-1 to TRBJ2-1, with unresolved D. Germline CDR1 MGHRA, CDR2 YSYEKL. Trimming shortened V by 0 bases and J by 11 bases, and 8 bases separated the two germline ends. This CDR3 contains 12 residues. The CDR3 reads CASSQDWVKQFF. The CDR3 nucleotides are TGCGCCAGCAGCCAAGATTGGGTCAAGCAGTTCTTC.

This clonotype was counted at least ten times. V and J are TRBV5-1 and TRBJ2-1; 14 bases line up with TRBD2. After removal of 0 bases from V and 8 bases from J, the junction contained 4 bases not matched to a gene. The germline gives CDR1 SGHRS, CDR2 YFSETQ. This CDR3 comprises 16 residues. For the CDR3, the DNA is TGCGCCAGCAGCTTGGGACTAGCGGGAGGGAGCGATGAGCAGTTCTTC. Protein sequence: CASSLGLAGGSDEQFF.

This clonotype was detected a few times. This chain uses TRBV7-2 with TRBJ1-2; D gene ambiguous. The germline V gene has CDR1 SGHTA and CDR2 FQGNSA. With 3 bases removed from V and 3 bases from J, the gap between germline ends came to 14 bases. This CDR3 spans 15 amino acids. The CDR3 protein is CASSFASRPDYGYTF. CDR3 sequence (DNA): TGTGCCAGCAGCTTTGCAAGCCGGCCGGACTATGGCTACACCTTC.

This clonotype was seen a handful of times. The chain combines TRBV20-1 with TRBJ2-7; D possibly uses TRBD1 or TRBD2 (6 bases each). Trimming took off 6 bases at V and 2 bases at J, with 14 bases between the two ends. The length of the CDR3 is 13 residues. Per the germline V gene, CDR1 is DFQATT and CDR2 is SNEGSKA (reference sequence). CDR3 bases: TGCAGTGCCCGGTGGGGGGCAGCCTACGAGCAGTACTTC. Protein: CSARWGAAYEQYF.

This clonotype was seen a few times. A junction end diverges from the germline sequence, so it may reflect a read error. The genes are TRBV2 and TRBJ2-7; 7 positions match TRBD1. CDR3 length: 12 amino acids. CDR1 and CDR2 from the germline V gene are SNHLY and FYNNEI. The CDR3 DNA is TGTGCCGGCAGACAGGGTGGCTACGAGCAGTACTTC. Residues: CAGRQGGYEQYF.